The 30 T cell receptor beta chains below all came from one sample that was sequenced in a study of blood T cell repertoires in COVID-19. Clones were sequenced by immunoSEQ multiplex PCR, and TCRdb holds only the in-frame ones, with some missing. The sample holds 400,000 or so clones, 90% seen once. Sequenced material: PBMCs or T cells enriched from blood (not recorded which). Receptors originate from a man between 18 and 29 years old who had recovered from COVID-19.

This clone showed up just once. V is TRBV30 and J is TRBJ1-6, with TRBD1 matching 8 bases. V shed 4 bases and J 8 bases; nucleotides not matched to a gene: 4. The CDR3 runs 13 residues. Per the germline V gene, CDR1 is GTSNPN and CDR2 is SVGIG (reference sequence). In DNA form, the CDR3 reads TGTGCCTGGATGTACAGGGGGGATTCACCCCTCCACTTT. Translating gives CAWMYRGDSPLHF.

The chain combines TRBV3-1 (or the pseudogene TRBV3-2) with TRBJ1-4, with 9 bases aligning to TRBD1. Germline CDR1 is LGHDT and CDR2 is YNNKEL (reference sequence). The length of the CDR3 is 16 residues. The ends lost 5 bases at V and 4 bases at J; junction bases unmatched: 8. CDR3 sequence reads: CASSTRTGVDNEKLFF. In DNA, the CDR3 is TGTGCCAGCAGCACCCGGACAGGGGTTGATAATGAAAAACTGTTTTTT.

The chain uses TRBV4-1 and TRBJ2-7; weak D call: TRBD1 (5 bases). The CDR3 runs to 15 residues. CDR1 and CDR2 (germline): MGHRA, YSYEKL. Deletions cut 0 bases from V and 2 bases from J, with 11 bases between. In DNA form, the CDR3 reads TGCGCCAGCAGCCAAGAAGGACATCGTACCTACGAGCAGTACTTC. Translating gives CASSQEGHRTYEQYF.

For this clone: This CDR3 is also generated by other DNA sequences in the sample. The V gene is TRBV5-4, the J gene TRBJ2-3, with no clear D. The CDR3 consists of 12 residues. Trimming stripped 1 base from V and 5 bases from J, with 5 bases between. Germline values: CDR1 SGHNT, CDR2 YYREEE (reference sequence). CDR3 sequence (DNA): TGTGCCAGCAGCTTGTTTCTAGATACGCAGTATTTT. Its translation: CASSLFLDTQYF.

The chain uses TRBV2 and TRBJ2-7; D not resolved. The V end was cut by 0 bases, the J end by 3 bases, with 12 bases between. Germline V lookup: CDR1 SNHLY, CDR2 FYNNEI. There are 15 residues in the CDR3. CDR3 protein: CASSEALGLHYEQYF. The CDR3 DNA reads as TGTGCCAGCAGTGAAGCGCTTGGGCTACACTACGAGCAGTACTTC.

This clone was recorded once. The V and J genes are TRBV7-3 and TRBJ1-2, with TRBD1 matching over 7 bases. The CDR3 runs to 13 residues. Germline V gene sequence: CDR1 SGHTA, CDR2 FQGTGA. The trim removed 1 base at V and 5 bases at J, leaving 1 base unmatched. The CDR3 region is CASSLMTGYGYTF. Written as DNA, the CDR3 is TGTGCCAGCAGCTTAATGACAGGGTATGGCTACACCTTC.

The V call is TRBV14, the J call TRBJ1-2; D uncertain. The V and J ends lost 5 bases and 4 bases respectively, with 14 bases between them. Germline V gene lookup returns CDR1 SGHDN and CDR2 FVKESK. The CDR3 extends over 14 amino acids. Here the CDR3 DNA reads TGTGCCAGCAGCGAAACCGGGAGACGCTATGGCTACACCTTC. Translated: CASSETGRRYGYTF.

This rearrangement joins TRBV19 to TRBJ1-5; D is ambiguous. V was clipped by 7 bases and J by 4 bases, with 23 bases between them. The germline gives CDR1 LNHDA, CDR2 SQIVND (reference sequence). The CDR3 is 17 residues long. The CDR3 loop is CASTPRPRGTNNQPQHF. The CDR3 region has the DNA TGTGCCAGTACCCCAAGACCCCGAGGAACCAATAATCAGCCCCAGCATTTT.

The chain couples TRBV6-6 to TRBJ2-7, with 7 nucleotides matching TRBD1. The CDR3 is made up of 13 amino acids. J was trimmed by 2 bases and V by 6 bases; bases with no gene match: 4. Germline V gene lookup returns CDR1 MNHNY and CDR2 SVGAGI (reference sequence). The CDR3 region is CASRPQGAYEQYF. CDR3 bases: TGTGCCAGCAGACCCCAGGGGGCCTACGAGCAGTACTTC.

This chain's CDR3 is CASSRTSAQETQYF. CDR3 DNA: TGTGCCAGCAGCCGGACTAGCGCCCAAGAGACCCAGTACTTC. J is TRBJ2-5 and V is TRBV7-2, with 9 bases matching TRBD2. Germline V gene data show CDR1 as SGHTA and CDR2 as FQGNSA. The CDR3 length is 14 residues. J was trimmed by 1 base and V by 5 bases; bases with no gene match: 2.

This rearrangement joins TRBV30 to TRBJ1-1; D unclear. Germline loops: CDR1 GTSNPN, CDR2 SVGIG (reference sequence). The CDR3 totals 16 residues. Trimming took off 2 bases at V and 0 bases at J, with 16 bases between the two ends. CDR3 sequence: CAWSYLGKALNTEAFF. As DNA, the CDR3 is TGTGCCTGGAGTTACCTCGGGAAGGCCCTGAACACTGAAGCTTTCTTT.

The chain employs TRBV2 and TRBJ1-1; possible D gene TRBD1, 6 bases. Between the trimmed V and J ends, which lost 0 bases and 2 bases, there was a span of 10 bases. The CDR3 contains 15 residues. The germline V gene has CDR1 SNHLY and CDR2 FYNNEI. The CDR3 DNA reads TGTGCCAGCAGTGAAGCGCGGGGGCCTAACACTGAAGCTTTCTTT. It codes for CASSEARGPNTEAFF.

The CDR3 DNA is TGTGCCAGCAGCGCTTTCCTAGGCGAGGGACGAGGGACACCTACCTACGAGCAGTACTTC. Residues: CASSAFLGEGRGTPTYEQYF. The chain has TRBV9 and TRBJ2-7; D may be TRBD1 (6 bases). CDR3 size: 20 residues. The germline V gene has CDR1 SGDLS and CDR2 YYNGEE. V lost 3 bases and J lost 2, with 30 bases in between.

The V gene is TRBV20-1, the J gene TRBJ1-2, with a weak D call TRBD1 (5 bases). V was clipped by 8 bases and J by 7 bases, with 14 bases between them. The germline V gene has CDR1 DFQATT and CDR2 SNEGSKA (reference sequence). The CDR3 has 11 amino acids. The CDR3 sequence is CSRMRGVGYTF. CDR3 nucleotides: TGCAGTCGCATGCGGGGGGTTGGCTACACCTTC.

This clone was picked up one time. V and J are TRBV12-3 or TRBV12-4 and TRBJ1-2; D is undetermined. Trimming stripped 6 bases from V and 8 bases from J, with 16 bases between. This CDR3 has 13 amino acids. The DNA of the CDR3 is TGTGCCAGCAGGAAACCAGCGGTTCGCGGCTACACCTTC. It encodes CASRKPAVRGYTF.

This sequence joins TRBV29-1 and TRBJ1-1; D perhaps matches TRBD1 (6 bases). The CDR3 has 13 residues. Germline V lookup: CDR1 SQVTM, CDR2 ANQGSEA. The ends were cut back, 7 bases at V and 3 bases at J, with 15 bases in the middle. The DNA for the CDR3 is TGCAGCGCCCGCCGGGACAAATACACTGAAGCTTTCTTT. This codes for CSARRDKYTEAFF.

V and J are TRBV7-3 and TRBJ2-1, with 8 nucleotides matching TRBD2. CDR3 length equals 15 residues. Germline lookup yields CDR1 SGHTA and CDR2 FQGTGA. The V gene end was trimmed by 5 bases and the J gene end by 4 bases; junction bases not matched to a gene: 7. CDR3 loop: CASSPGLAAYNEQFF. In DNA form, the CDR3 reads TGTGCCAGCAGCCCTGGACTAGCAGCTTACAATGAGCAGTTCTTC. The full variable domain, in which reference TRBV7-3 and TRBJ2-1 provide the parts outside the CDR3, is GAGVSQTPSNKVTEKGKYVELRCDPISGHTALYWYRQSLGQGPEFLIYFQGTGAADDSGLPNDRFFAVRPEGSVSTLKIQRTERGDSAVYLCASSPGLAAYNEQFFGPGTRLTVL.

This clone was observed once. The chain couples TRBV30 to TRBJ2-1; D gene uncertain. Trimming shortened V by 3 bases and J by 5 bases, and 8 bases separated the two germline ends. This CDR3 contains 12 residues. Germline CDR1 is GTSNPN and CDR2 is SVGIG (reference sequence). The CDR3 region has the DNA TGTGCCTGGAGCAGGCAACACAATGAGCAGTTCTTC. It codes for CAWSRQHNEQFF.

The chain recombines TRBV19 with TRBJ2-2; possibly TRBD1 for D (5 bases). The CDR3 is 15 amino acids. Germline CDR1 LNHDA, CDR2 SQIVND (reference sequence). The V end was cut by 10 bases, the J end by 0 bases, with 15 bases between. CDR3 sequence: CATLPQGTNTGELFF. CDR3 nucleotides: TGTGCCACCTTACCCCAGGGAACGAACACCGGGGAGCTGTTTTTT.

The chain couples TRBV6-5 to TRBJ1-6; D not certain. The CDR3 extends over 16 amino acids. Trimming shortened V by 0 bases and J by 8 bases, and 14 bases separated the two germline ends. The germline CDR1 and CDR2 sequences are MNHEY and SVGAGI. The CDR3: CASSYSIQIFDSPLHF. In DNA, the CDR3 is TGTGCCAGCAGTTACTCGATTCAGATCTTTGATTCACCCCTCCACTTT.

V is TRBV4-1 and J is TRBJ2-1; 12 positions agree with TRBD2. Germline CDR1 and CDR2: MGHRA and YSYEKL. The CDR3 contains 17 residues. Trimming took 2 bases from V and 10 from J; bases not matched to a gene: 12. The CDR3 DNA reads TGCGCCAGCAGCCAACGAACCGAGGGCCTAGCGGGGGGGGAGCAGTTCTTC. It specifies CASSQRTEGLAGGEQFF.

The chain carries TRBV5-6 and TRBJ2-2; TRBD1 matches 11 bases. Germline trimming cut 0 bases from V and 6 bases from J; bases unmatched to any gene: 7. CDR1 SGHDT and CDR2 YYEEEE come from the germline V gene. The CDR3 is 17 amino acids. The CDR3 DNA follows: TGTGCCAGCAGCTTGGATTTTGGACAGGGGGCCGCCGGGGAGCTGTTTTTT. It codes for CASSLDFGQGAAGELFF.

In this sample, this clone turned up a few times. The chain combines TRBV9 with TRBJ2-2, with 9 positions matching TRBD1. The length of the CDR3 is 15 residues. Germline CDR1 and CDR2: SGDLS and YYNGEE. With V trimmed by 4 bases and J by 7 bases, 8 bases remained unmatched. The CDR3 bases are TGTGCCAGCAGCAAGGGACAGGGTGGTATCGGGGAGCTGTTTTTT. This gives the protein CASSKGQGGIGELFF.

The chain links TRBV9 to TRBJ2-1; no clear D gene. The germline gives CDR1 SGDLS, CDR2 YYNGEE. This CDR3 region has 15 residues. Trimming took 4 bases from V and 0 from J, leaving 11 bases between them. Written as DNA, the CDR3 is TGTGCCAGCAGCTCCCACCCCAGCTCCTACAATGAGCAGTTCTTC. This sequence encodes CASSSHPSSYNEQFF.

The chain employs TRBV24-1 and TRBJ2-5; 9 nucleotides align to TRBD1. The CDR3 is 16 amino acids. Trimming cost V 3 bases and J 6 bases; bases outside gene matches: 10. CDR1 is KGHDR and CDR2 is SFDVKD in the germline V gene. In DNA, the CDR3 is TGTGCCACCAGTGATACCCGGACAGGGGAAGTGCAGACCCAGTACTTC. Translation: CATSDTRTGEVQTQYF.

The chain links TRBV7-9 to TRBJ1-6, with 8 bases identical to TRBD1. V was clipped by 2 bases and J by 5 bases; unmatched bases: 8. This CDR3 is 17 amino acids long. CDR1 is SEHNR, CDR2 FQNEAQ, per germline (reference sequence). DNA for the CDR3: TGTGCCAGCAGCTTACCGACAGGGGAACTTAATAATTCACCCCTCCACTTT. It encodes CASSLPTGELNNSPLHF.

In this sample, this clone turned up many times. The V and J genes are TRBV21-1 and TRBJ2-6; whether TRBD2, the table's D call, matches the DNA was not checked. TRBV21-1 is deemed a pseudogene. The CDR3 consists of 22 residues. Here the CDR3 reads CASRKKGSGEANQSSGANVLTF. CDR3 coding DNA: TGTGCCAGCAGAAAAAAGGGGTCGGGGGAAGCAAACCAGTCATCTGGGGCCAACGTCCTGACTTTC.

CDR3 nucleotides: TGTGCCAGCAGTTCCGGTGGGCGCGAGCAGTTCTTC. Translation: CASSSGGREQFF. V and J are TRBV7-2 and TRBJ2-1; D remains ambiguous. Trimming pared 6 bases from V and 10 bases from J, leaving 13 bases between. The CDR3 runs to 12 residues. CDR1 SGHTA and CDR2 FQGNSA come from the germline V gene.

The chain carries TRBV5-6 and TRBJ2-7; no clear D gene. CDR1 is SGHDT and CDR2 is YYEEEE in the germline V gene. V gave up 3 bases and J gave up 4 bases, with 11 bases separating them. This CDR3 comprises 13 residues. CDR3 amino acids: CASSSLVPYEQYF. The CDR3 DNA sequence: TGTGCCAGCAGCTCCCTAGTTCCGTACGAGCAGTACTTC.

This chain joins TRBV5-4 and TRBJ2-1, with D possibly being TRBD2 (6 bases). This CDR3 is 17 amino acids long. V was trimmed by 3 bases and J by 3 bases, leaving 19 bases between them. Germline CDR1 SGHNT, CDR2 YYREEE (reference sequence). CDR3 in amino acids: CASSSGTPRDVYNEQFF. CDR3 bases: TGTGCCAGCAGCTCGGGGACGCCGCGGGACGTCTACAATGAGCAGTTCTTC. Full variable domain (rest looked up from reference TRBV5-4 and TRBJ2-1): ETGVTQSPTHLIKTRGQQVTLRCSSQSGHNTVSWYQQALGQGPQFIFQYYREEENGRGNFPPRFSGLQFPNYSSELNVNALELDDSALYLCASSSGTPRDVYNEQFFGPGTRLTVL.